This TCR beta chain was sequenced during a study of immune evolution from preneoplasia to lung adenocarcinoma. The protocol was immunoSEQ multiplex PCR, while the TCRdb copy is restricted to in-frame clones and leaves out a portion. The sample yields over 30,000 clones, about 73% seen once. On this clone itself: What it recognizes is unknown.

V shed 6 bases and J shed 2 bases, with 5 bases lying between them. Germline V gives CDR1 LNHDA, CDR2 SQIVND (reference sequence). CDR3 length: 12 residues. Whole-study results and caveats: Top clone frequencies peaked in normal lung, apparently declining through invasive adenocarcinoma. Later-stage lesions appeared to have more T cells, more diversity, less clonality.

After pathologic assessment, macro-dissection selected premalignant or tumor cells for extraction. This chain links TRBV19 with TRBJ2-1; no clear D. The material sequenced was FFPE invasive lung adenocarcinoma tissue. This TCR was sampled from a person aged 60 to 70 with lung adenocarcinoma. In nucleotides, the CDR3 is TGTGCCAGTAGAGGGACCTACAATGAGCAGTTCTTC. Protein sequence: CASRGTYNEQFF.